The 27 T cell receptor beta chains in this list originate from one sample, sequenced in a study of blood T cell repertoires in COVID-19. Method: immunoSEQ multiplex PCR; TCRdb's copy keeps in-frame clones and lacks some. The table shows fewer than 500,000 clones, with roughly nine tenths occurring only once. Sequenced material: PBMCs or T cells enriched from blood (not recorded which). The receptor set was obtained from a man aged 30 to 45 who had recovered from COVID-19.

The chain links TRBV7-8 to TRBJ1-3, with unresolved D. Between the trimmed V and J ends, which lost 5 bases and 4 bases, there was a span of 12 bases. The CDR3 is made up of 14 amino acids. The germline V gene has CDR1 SGHVS and CDR2 FQNEAQ. CDR3 DNA sequence: TGTGCCAGCAGCGCGAAAAGAGGAGGAAACACCATATATTTT. It specifies CASSAKRGGNTIYF.

The chain couples TRBV14 to TRBJ2-2; 7 nucleotides line up with TRBD2. Germline V lookup: CDR1 SGHDN, CDR2 FVKESK. The CDR3 sequence is 17 residues long. V trimming: 0 bases; J trimming: 5 bases; junction bases outside the gene matches: 9. The CDR3 region has the DNA TGTGCCAGCAGCCAAGATTTACGACTAGCAGCTACCGGGGAGCTGTTTTTT. Encoded protein: CASSQDLRLAATGELFF.

The chain recombines TRBV4-1 with TRBJ2-3; D remains ambiguous. There are 14 residues in the CDR3. V was trimmed by 2 bases and J by 0 bases, leaving 6 bases between them. CDR1 MGHRA and CDR2 YSYEKL come from the germline V gene. The CDR3 DNA is TGCGCCAGCAGCCAACCGACTAGCACAGATACGCAGTATTTT. This gives the protein CASSQPTSTDTQYF.

The chain links TRBV5-1 to TRBJ1-1; D gene ambiguous. Germline assignment: CDR1 SGHRS and CDR2 YFSETQ. CDR3 length: 14 amino acids. The V end lost 2 bases, the J end lost 1 base, and 9 bases lay between the germline ends. CDR3: CASSLAAANTEAFF. As DNA, the CDR3 is TGCGCCAGCAGCTTAGCCGCCGCGAACACTGAAGCTTTCTTT. Drawing the rest from reference TRBV5-1 and TRBJ1-1, the complete variable domain is KAGVTQTPRYLIKTRGQQVTLSCSPISGHRSVSWYQQTPGQGLQFLFEYFSETQRNKGNFPGRFSGRQFSNSRSEMNVSTLELGDSALYLCASSLAAANTEAFFGQGTRLTVV.

The chain combines TRBV5-3 with TRBJ2-1; 10 bases match TRBD2. TRBV5-3 counts as an open reading frame of uncertain function. Losses at the gene ends were 2 bases for V and 5 bases for J; bases not matched to a gene: 4. The CDR3 loop spans 15 amino acids. CDR3 in amino acids: CARSLSSGRNNEQFF. For the CDR3, the DNA is TGTGCCAGAAGCTTATCTAGCGGGAGAAACAATGAGCAGTTCTTC.

The chain employs TRBV7-9 and TRBJ2-3, with a weak D call TRBD2 (6 bases). Trimming shortened V by 7 bases and J by 2 bases, and 31 bases separated the two germline ends. This CDR3 region has 20 residues. The germline gives CDR1 SEHNR, CDR2 FQNEAQ (reference sequence). The CDR3 coding sequence is TGTGCCAGCACCCCTAATTTAGGTCGACTAGACCAAAAGCACACAGATACGCAGTATTTT. Encoded protein: CASTPNLGRLDQKHTDTQYF.

CDR3 coding DNA: TGCAGTGCCCCAACTAGCGTCGAGCAGTTCTTC. Protein: CSAPTSVEQFF. The V call is TRBV20-1, the J call TRBJ2-1; 7 nucleotides agree with TRBD2. The CDR3 is 11 residues long. Germline CDR1 and CDR2: DFQATT and SNEGSKA (reference sequence). J lost 10 bases, V lost 6 bases, and 6 bases had no gene match.

The rearrangement links TRBV5-5 to TRBJ2-1, with D perhaps matching TRBD1 (5 bases). V was pared by 4 bases and J by 0 bases, with 11 bases between. Germline V gene sequence: CDR1 SGHKS, CDR2 YYEKEE (reference sequence). CDR3 length equals 15 residues. In nucleotides, the CDR3 is TGTGCCAGCAGCGACCACAGGAGCTCCTACAATGAGCAGTTCTTC. Encoded protein: CASSDHRSSYNEQFF.

V gene TRBV25-1 combines with J gene TRBJ2-3; D unclear. Germline lookup yields CDR1 MGHDK and CDR2 SYGVNS. There are 15 residues in the CDR3. V was cut by 3 bases and J by 8 bases, with 18 bases left in between. CDR3 in DNA: TGTGCCAGCAGTGACCGCGGCTTAAGAGGTGGTACGCAGTATTTT. Translated: CASSDRGLRGGTQYF.

The chain uses TRBV28 and TRBJ1-2; no firm D call. The V end was cut by 6 bases, the J end by 8 bases, with 13 bases between. Germline V gene sequence: CDR1 MDHEN, CDR2 SYDVKM. The length of the CDR3 is 12 residues. In DNA, the CDR3 is TGTGCCAGCAGCTCAAGTTCGCGAGGCTACACCTTC. Translation gives CASSSSSRGYTF.

This clone appeared a single time. V gene TRBV3-1 (or the pseudogene TRBV3-2) combines with J gene TRBJ1-1; 7 bases match TRBD1. The CDR3 spans 14 residues. Germline trimming cut 3 bases from V and 3 bases from J; bases unmatched to any gene: 4. Germline assignment: CDR1 LGHDT and CDR2 YNNKEL (reference sequence). CDR3 amino acids: CASSQSDRDTEAFF. The CDR3 nucleotides are TGTGCCAGCAGCCAGTCTGACAGGGACACTGAAGCTTTCTTT.

This sequence joins TRBV18 and TRBJ2-7, with 8 positions matching TRBD2. V dropped 4 bases and J dropped 7; count of bases not matched to a gene: 18. From germline, CDR1 is KGHSH and CDR2 LQKENI. The CDR3 length is 17 residues. CDR3 bases: TGTGCCAGCTCACACCTGACACCGAGTAGCGGGACTGGGGAGCAGTACTTC. Translating it yields CASSHLTPSSGTGEQYF.

V is TRBV25-1 and J is TRBJ2-7, with D tentatively TRBD2 (6 bases). This CDR3 spans 11 amino acids. V was trimmed by 7 bases and J by 3 bases, leaving 7 bases between them. Germline V gives CDR1 MGHDK, CDR2 SYGVNS. The CDR3 region has the DNA TGTGCCAGCACCGGGAGCTACGAGCAGTACTTC. Translation gives CASTGSYEQYF.

This clone was seen a single time. V gene TRBV5-1 combines with J gene TRBJ1-6, with unresolved D. V was shortened by 4 bases and J by 0 bases, with 11 bases between the two germline ends. The germline V gene encodes CDR1 SGHRS and CDR2 YFSETQ. There are 16 residues in the CDR3. The DNA for the CDR3 is TGCGCCAGCAGCCAAGACTCGAGCTCCTATAATTCACCCCTCCACTTT. Protein sequence: CASSQDSSSYNSPLHF.

V is TRBV2 and J is TRBJ1-2; D unresolved. The CDR3 is 12 residues long. Trimming took off 1 base at V and 5 bases at J, with 5 bases between the two ends. Germline V gene lookup returns CDR1 SNHLY and CDR2 FYNNEI. CDR3 sequence reads: CASSEGPYGYTF. CDR3 DNA: TGTGCCAGCAGTGAAGGTCCGTATGGCTACACCTTC.

J is TRBJ2-1 and V is TRBV3-1 (or the pseudogene TRBV3-2); 14 bases are a match to TRBD2. The V gene's germline CDR1 is LGHDT and CDR2 YNNKEL (reference sequence). V lost 3 bases and J lost 3; bases outside the gene matches: 1. The CDR3 sequence is 16 residues long. The CDR3 loop is CASSHGTSGSYNEQFF. The CDR3 DNA reads as TGTGCCAGCAGCCATGGGACTAGCGGGAGCTACAATGAGCAGTTCTTC.

This clone was counted between two and nine times. The V gene is TRBV28, the J gene TRBJ2-5; a weak D match, TRBD1 (6 bases). V lost 3 bases to trimming and J lost 2 bases, with 10 bases between them. The germline gives CDR1 MDHEN, CDR2 SYDVKM. CDR3 length: 14 amino acids. This chain's CDR3 is CASSFQGIQETQYF. DNA of the CDR3: TGTGCCAGCAGTTTCCAGGGGATACAAGAGACCCAGTACTTC.

The CDR3 spells CAWAIAGGPYNEQFF. The CDR3 coding sequence is TGTGCCTGGGCGATAGCGGGAGGTCCCTACAATGAGCAGTTCTTC. The rearrangement joins TRBV30 to TRBJ2-1; 10 bases line up with TRBD2. Germline trimming cut 5 bases from V and 2 bases from J; bases unmatched to any gene: 6. The CDR3 runs to 15 residues. Germline lookup yields CDR1 GTSNPN and CDR2 SVGIG (reference sequence).

This CDR3 is CASSLVQGPIAYEQYF. In nucleotides, the CDR3 is TGTGCCAGCAGCTTGGTACAGGGACCGATAGCCTACGAGCAGTACTTC. J is TRBJ2-7 and V is TRBV5-6, with D perhaps TRBD1 (6 bases). The CDR3 contains 16 residues. CDR1 is SGHDT, CDR2 YYEEEE, per germline. With 0 bases removed from V and 2 bases from J, the gap between germline ends came to 15 bases.

V usage is TRBV5-4 and J usage is TRBJ2-2; 7 bases match TRBD1. The junction had 4 bases not matched to a gene; V was cut back by 5 bases and J by 6 bases. CDR1 and CDR2 (germline): SGHNT, YYREEE (reference sequence). The CDR3 has 13 residues. The DNA for the CDR3 is TGTGCCAGCAGGACGACAGGGTCCGGGGAGCTGTTTTTT. This sequence encodes CASRTTGSGELFF.

The chain recombines TRBV5-6 with TRBJ2-7; D call uncertain. Germline assignment: CDR1 SGHDT and CDR2 YYEEEE. This CDR3 is 13 amino acids long. The V end was cut by 5 bases, the J end by 0 bases, with 9 bases between. The CDR3 protein is CASRSQSSYEQYF. The DNA for the CDR3 is TGTGCCAGCAGGTCACAGAGCTCCTACGAGCAGTACTTC.

The CDR3 sequence is CSVEAAGNEQFF. DNA for the CDR3: TGCAGCGTTGAAGCAGCAGGGAATGAGCAGTTCTTC. This chain connects TRBV29-1 to TRBJ2-1; tentatively, D is TRBD1 (5 bases). Germline CDR1 and CDR2: SQVTM and ANQGSEA. This CDR3 is built from 12 residues. Trimming pared 1 base from V and 7 bases from J, leaving 8 bases between.

The chain links TRBV11-3 to TRBJ2-3; 14 nucleotides match TRBD2. Trimming removed 4 bases from V and 6 bases from J; junction bases left unmatched: 9. The CDR3 has 17 residues. From germline, CDR1 is SGHNT and CDR2 YENEEA. CDR3 bases: TGTGCCAGCAGCTCCTCAGGACTAGCGGGAGGTTCGGATACGCAGTATTTT. This encodes CASSSSGLAGGSDTQYF.

V is TRBV28 and J is TRBJ1-5; D is undetermined. The CDR3 loop spans 15 amino acids. V was trimmed by 5 bases and J by 4 bases, leaving 15 bases between them. Per germline, CDR1 MDHEN and CDR2 SYDVKM. The CDR3 spells CASSTSDLRNQPQHF. As DNA, the CDR3 is TGTGCCAGCAGTACCTCTGACTTGAGGAATCAGCCCCAGCATTTT. The variable domain in full, with the rest retrieved from reference TRBV28 and TRBJ1-5, is DVKVTQSSRYLVKRTGEKVFLECVQDMDHENMFWYRQDPGLGLRLIYFSYDVKMKEKGDIPEGYSVSREKKERFSLILESASTNQTSMYLCASSTSDLRNQPQHFGDGTRLSIL.

This clone is a singleton in its sample. The V and J genes are TRBV19 and TRBJ2-7, with 8 bases aligning to TRBD1. Germline V CDR1 and CDR2: LNHDA, SQIVND (reference sequence). J lost 7 bases, V lost 6 bases, and 11 bases had no gene match. The CDR3 extends over 14 amino acids. The CDR3, as DNA: TGTGCCAGTAGGTGGGTGACAGGGGTAGGGGAGCAGTACTTC. Protein: CASRWVTGVGEQYF. The whole variable domain, remainder taken from reference TRBV19 and TRBJ2-7, is DGGITQSPKYLFRKEGQNVTLSCEQNLNHDAMYWYRQDPGQGLRLIYYSQIVNDFQKGDIAEGYSVSREKKESFPLTVTSAQKNPTAFYLCASRWVTGVGEQYFGPGTRLTVT.

V is TRBV19 and J is TRBJ2-5; D not resolved. Germline values: CDR1 LNHDA, CDR2 SQIVND (reference sequence). The CDR3 consists of 14 residues. Trimming removed 2 bases from V and 1 base from J, with 8 bases in between. The CDR3, as DNA: TGTGCCAGTAGTATACAGCGCGGCCAAGAGACCCAGTACTTC. Its translation: CASSIQRGQETQYF.

This sequence joins TRBV12-3 or TRBV12-4 and TRBJ1-3; no firm D call. Between the trimmed V and J ends, which lost 10 bases and 2 bases, there was a span of 9 bases. There are 12 residues in the CDR3. The DNA for the CDR3 is TGTGCCACCCGGGAAGCTGGAAACACCATATATTTT. Translated: CATREAGNTIYF.